These 13 T cell receptor beta chains were all obtained from the same sample, sequenced in a study of metastatic and nonmetastatic thyroid tumors. Patients had received no treatment of any kind before thyroid surgery. TCRdb re-analyzed the PCR reads using MiXCR. This sample carries fewer than 70,000 clones, 25% to 35% of them seen once, and the ten largest clones take around 15%. Sequencing was carried out using blood. All receptors come from a female donor with papillary thyroid cancer or a benign thyroid nodule (not recorded which). Some clones in this sample may be carry-over from other donors' samples.

This chain links TRBV15 with TRBJ2-7; D unresolved. In germline, CDR1 is LNHNV, CDR2 YYDKDF (reference sequence). The CDR3 is 16 amino acids. The V end was cut by 0 bases, the J end by 0 bases, with 12 bases between. The CDR3 sequence is CATSREGWVGSYEQYF. The DNA for the CDR3 is TGTGCCACCAGCAGAGAGGGTTGGGTGGGCTCCTACGAGCAGTACTTC.

CDR3 in amino acids: CAILGGGGLNEQFF. The DNA of the CDR3 is TGTGCCATCCTTGGTGGCGGGGGGTTGAATGAGCAGTTCTTC. J is TRBJ2-1 and V is TRBV6-1, with 8 bases identical to TRBD2. The V and J ends lost 10 bases and 7 bases, in that order; junction bases with no gene match: 12. Germline CDR1 reads MNHNS; CDR2 reads SASEGT. CDR3 length: 14 amino acids.

In its sample, this clone was seen many times. A much larger clone sits a single nucleotide away, making a read error possible. V and J are TRBV20-1 and TRBJ1-1; D possibly corresponds to TRBD1 (5 bases). The CDR3 is made up of 12 amino acids. The ends were cut back, 6 bases at V and 3 bases at J, with 11 bases in the middle. CDR1 is DFQATT and CDR2 is SNEGSKA in the germline V gene (reference sequence). The CDR3 reads CSARRGYTEAFF. CDR3 nucleotides: TGCAGTGCCAGACGGGGGTACACTGAAGCTTTCTTT.

This chain joins TRBV30 and TRBJ2-5; D perhaps matches TRBD1 (5 bases). The CDR3 covers 13 residues. Germline V gives CDR1 GTSNPN, CDR2 SVGIG (reference sequence). V shed 3 bases and J shed 5 bases, with 13 bases lying between them. In nucleotides, the CDR3 is TGTGCCTGGAGGATGGTCCCAGGGGAGACCCAGTACTTC. As protein: CAWRMVPGETQYF.

V is TRBV5-1 and J is TRBJ2-1, with 11 bases aligning to TRBD2. The germline V gene has CDR1 SGHRS and CDR2 YFSETQ. The CDR3 is 16 amino acids. Losses at the gene ends were 5 bases for V and 4 bases for J; bases not matched to a gene: 8. As DNA, the CDR3 is TGCGCCAGCAGACCGGACCTAGCGGGAGGTTACAATGAGCAGTTCTTC. Protein: CASRPDLAGGYNEQFF.

This clone was counted ten times or more. The rearrangement links TRBV5-4 to TRBJ1-5; D gene ambiguous. Per germline, CDR1 SGHNT and CDR2 YYREEE (reference sequence). The CDR3 extends over 13 amino acids. Trimming took 5 bases from V and 2 from J, leaving 8 bases between them. The CDR3 here is CASSFDRNQPQHF. The CDR3 DNA is TGTGCCAGCAGTTTTGACCGCAATCAGCCCCAGCATTTT.

V gene TRBV15 combines with J gene TRBJ1-4, with 9 bases identical to TRBD1. The germline V gene encodes CDR1 LNHNV and CDR2 YYDKDF (reference sequence). The CDR3 sequence is 14 residues long. After removal of 4 bases from V and 6 bases from J, the junction contained 3 bases not matched to a gene. In nucleotides, the CDR3 is TGTGCCACCAGCAAGGACAGGGGCGATGAAAAACTGTTTTTT. Translation gives CATSKDRGDEKLFF.

There are a few counts of this clone. The chain carries TRBV7-2 and TRBJ1-1; 7 positions match TRBD1. This CDR3 contains 16 residues. CDR1 is SGHTA and CDR2 is FQGNSA in the germline V gene. With V trimmed by 0 bases and J by 2 bases, 6 bases remained unmatched. CDR3 region: CASSLAGTVYNTEAFF. CDR3 nucleotides: TGTGCCAGCAGCTTAGCGGGGACAGTTTACAACACTGAAGCTTTCTTT. Filled out from reference TRBV7-2 and TRBJ1-1, the complete variable domain reads GAGVSQSPSNKVTEKGKDVELRCDPISGHTALYWYRQSLGQGLEFLIYFQGNSAPDKSGLPSDRFSAERTGGSVSTLTIQRTQQEDSAVYLCASSLAGTVYNTEAFFGQGTRLTVV.

The gene calls are TRBV4-1 and TRBJ2-7; D gene unclear. The CDR3 contains 12 residues. V dropped 0 bases and J dropped 4 bases, with 4 bases sitting between them. Germline V gives CDR1 MGHRA, CDR2 YSYEKL. Here the CDR3 reads CASSQDLYEQYF. CDR3 coding DNA: TGCGCCAGCAGCCAAGATTTGTACGAGCAGTACTTC.

By share of the sample, this clone is hyperexpanded. The V and J genes are TRBV30 and TRBJ1-5; a possible D gene is TRBD1 (5 bases). Germline CDR1 is GTSNPN and CDR2 is SVGIG (reference sequence). This CDR3 is built from 12 residues. Between the trimmed V and J ends, which lost 8 bases and 7 bases, there was a span of 15 bases. This CDR3 reads CALRQGAQPQHF. Written as DNA, the CDR3 is TGTGCCCTCCGGCAGGGTGCCCAGCCCCAGCATTTT.

This clone has a count of ten or more. V is TRBV7-9 and J is TRBJ2-4; D tentatively fits TRBD1 or TRBD2 (5 bases each). In germline, CDR1 is SEHNR, CDR2 FQNEAQ (reference sequence). The CDR3 sequence is 14 residues long. Trimming shortened V by 5 bases and J by 0 bases, and 8 bases separated the two germline ends. DNA for the CDR3: TGTGCCAGCAGCCAGGGAGCAGCCAAAAACATTCAGTACTTC. Amino acid sequence: CASSQGAAKNIQYF. Full variable domain (remainder filled in from reference TRBV7-9 and TRBJ2-4): DTGVSQNPRHKITKRGQNVTFRCDPISEHNRLYWYRQTLGQGPEFLTYFQNEAQLEKSRLLSDRFSAERPKGSFSTLEIQRTEQGDSAMYLCASSQGAAKNIQYFGAGTRLSVL.

This sequence joins TRBV5-1 and TRBJ2-2; 13 bases are shared with TRBD2. V was clipped by 7 bases and J by 4 bases; unmatched bases: 10. Germline CDR1 SGHRS, CDR2 YFSETQ. CDR3 length equals 17 residues. DNA for the CDR3: TGCGCCAGCGGGACAGGACTAGCGGGGGTCAGCACCGGGGAGCTGTTTTTT. This sequence encodes CASGTGLAGVSTGELFF.

V is TRBV9 and J is TRBJ1-3; D perhaps matches TRBD1 (5 bases). The V end lost 0 bases, the J end lost 4 bases, and 11 bases lay between the germline ends. CDR3 length: 15 amino acids. Looked up from germline, CDR1 is SGDLS and CDR2 is YYNGEE. This CDR3 reads CASSVAQGSGNTIYF. The CDR3, as DNA: TGTGCCAGCAGCGTAGCTCAGGGCTCCGGAAACACCATATATTTT.